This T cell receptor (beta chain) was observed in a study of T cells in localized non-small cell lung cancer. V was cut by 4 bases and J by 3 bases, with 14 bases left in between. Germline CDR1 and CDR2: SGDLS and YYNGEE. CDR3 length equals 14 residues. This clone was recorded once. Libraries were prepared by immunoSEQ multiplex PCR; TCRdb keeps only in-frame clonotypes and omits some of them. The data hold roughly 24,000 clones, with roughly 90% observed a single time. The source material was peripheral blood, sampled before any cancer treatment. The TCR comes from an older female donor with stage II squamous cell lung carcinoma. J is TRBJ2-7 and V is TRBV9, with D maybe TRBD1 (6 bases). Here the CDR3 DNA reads TGTGCCAGCAGCTCCGGGGACAACAACTACGAGCAGTACTTC. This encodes CASSSGDNNYEQYF.